This T cell receptor beta chain was identified in a study of Ad26.COV2.S vaccination and SARS-CoV-2 variants (dated by TCRdb to the early 2020s). In the study overall: Donors in the vaccine arm were drawn from COV1001, a multicentre, randomized, double-blind, placebo-controlled phase I-IIa trial testing Ad26.COV2.S in healthy adults. Ad26.COV2.S was administered intramuscularly at a dose of 5x10^10 or 1x10^11 viral particles, either as one shot or as two shots given 56 days apart. TCRbeta repertoire sequencing was used to assess the specificity and breadth of SARS-CoV-2-reactive T cell receptors after Ad26.COV2.S vaccination. A total of around 32 samples were included in the TCR-sequenced set, comprising approximately 20 Ad26.COV2.S vaccine recipients, 5 placebo recipients and 8 SARS-CoV-2 convalescent individuals. Trial participants were randomized into five groups of five: low-dose or high-dose Ad26.COV2.S given once or twice, or placebo on both occasions. Investigators did not know the trial group allocation while performing experiments and assessing outcomes.

Regarding this clone: Its antigen is currently not known. The input lacks base qualities; no much larger clone sits a single base away.

The immunoSEQ Assay was used to sequence TCRbeta CDR3 regions. After extraction, genomic DNA underwent amplification by bias-controlled multiplex PCR, followed by high-throughput sequencing. Per the authors' processing: To quantify the absolute abundance of every unique TCRbeta CDR3 region, sequences were collapsed and filtered. T cell fraction was estimated by normalizing TCRbeta template counts to usable DNA, with usable DNA measured through amplification of reference genes found in all nucleated cells. Repertoire TCRs were annotated as SARS-CoV-2-specific by exact matching of V gene, CDR3 amino acid sequence and J gene to a known reactive TCR set. MIRA supplied the reference SARS-CoV-2 TCR set, which was filtered for enrichment in COVID-19-positive ImmuneCODE repertoires so that public or cross-reactive TCRs were removed. Using the MIRA antigens, annotated TCRs were further analysed by specific ORF or by position within an ORF. Breadth was defined as annotated unique rearrangements over total unique productive rearrangements; depth was the summed frequency of those rearrangements. Two-sided Wilcoxon rank-sum tests were applied when comparing TCR breadth between groups. TCRdb's version of the immuneACCESS table is confined to in-frame rearrangements and falls short of the full clone set. An unresolved V gene accounts for under half of the shortfall where checked; the remainder is of unknown origin. V and J calls plus clone size are reproduced from that table; the DNA served to infer D and trimming. This sample gives some 450,000 clones in total; roughly 88% of them show up just once. Of the sample, about 4.1% is held by the ten largest clones.

The treatment or condition label of this sample denotes: about 20 received Ad26.COV2.S at low or high dose, single or two shots; a few received placebo; per-sample allocation not given. Repertoires of vaccine and placebo recipients were sequenced from samples taken on day 63 after the first injection. Cohort 1b enrolled around 24 adults aged 18-55 years at a single site in Boston, USA, between 29 July and 7 August 2020. Ad26.COV2.S was a replication-incompetent adenovirus type 26 vector expressing a prefusion-stabilized SARS-CoV-2 spike protein from the original Wuhan strain. Reading from cysteine to phenylalanine, the CDR3 counts 14 amino acids. Just the 42-base CDR3 DNA is kept, in frame starting at base 1. Trimming takes 4 bases from V and 6 bases from J, and the germline ends sit 12 bases apart. The germline V gene gives CDR1 as SGHNT and CDR2 as YENEEA. Paper-wide results and their limitations: Vaccine and placebo recipients had comparable non-spike TCR breadth, which fits with the vaccine containing only spike. Higher spike-specific TCR breadth was observed in Ad26.COV2.S recipients than in placebo recipients (P = 0.0014). The study was not powered for comparison of responses between vaccine doses or regimens. The authors noted that total T cell responses may have been underestimated by the TCR breadth and depth analyses. After vaccination, spike-specific CD8+ and CD4+ T cell responses were reported to show substantial breadth.

This sample comprised peripheral blood, obtained in a trial of Ad26.COV2.S vaccine versus placebo. This clonotype was sampled from a person between 18 and 59 years old who received the Ad26.COV2.S COVID-19 vaccine or a placebo. Recombination linked TRBV11-3 to TRBJ2-2, with an unclear D gene assignment. The DNA is TGTGCCAGCAGCTCCCGATCGGCGTCCGGGGAGCTGTTTTTT. This translates into CASSSRSASGELFF.